This T cell receptor beta chain was captured in a study of post-analysis software for immune sequencing data. Study outcomes and limitations: Pronounced co-clustering by F measure was evident among identically batched samples. The study found significantly lower normalized Chao1 diversity in multiple sclerosis patients than in controls.

cDNA libraries for TCR beta contained unique molecular identifiers. The T cell input of roughly 0.9 to 11 million gave roughly 500,000 cDNA molecules. TCRdb reprocessed the PCR reads via MiXCR and lists one record per CDR3 protein. The sample has 450,000 or so distinct CDR3 sequences, approximately 45% seen once; the top ten hold around 10%. In its sample, this clonotype was seen a few times. Antigen unknown. This TCR was recovered from a girl aged 10-17 years with multiple sclerosis. The material sequenced was blood.

The CDR3 coding sequence is TGTGCCAGCAGACAACGAGGGGAGCAGTACTTC. It translates to CASRQRGEQYF. The chain employs TRBV12-3 or TRBV12-4 and TRBJ2-5; D may match TRBD1 or TRBD2 (5 bases each). This CDR3 comprises 11 residues. Trimming left V 6 bases short and J 11 bases short, with 13 bases between.